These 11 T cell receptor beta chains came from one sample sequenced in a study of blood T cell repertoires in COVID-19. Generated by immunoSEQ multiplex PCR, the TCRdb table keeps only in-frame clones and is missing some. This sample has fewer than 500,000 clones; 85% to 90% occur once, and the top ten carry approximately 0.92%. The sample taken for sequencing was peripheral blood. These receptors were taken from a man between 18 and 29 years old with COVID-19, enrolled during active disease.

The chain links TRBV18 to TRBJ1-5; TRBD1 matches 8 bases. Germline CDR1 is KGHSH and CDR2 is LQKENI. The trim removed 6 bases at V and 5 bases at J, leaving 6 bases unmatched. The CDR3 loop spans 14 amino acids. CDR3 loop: CASSTDRADQPQHF. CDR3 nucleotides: TGTGCCAGCTCGACGGACAGGGCGGATCAGCCCCAGCATTTT. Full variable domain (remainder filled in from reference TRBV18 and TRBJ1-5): NAGVMQNPRHLVRRRGQEARLRCSPMKGHSHVYWYRQLPEEGLKFMVYLQKENIIDESGMPKERFSAEFPKEGPSILRIQQVVRGDSAAYFCASSTDRADQPQHFGDGTRLSIL.

CDR3 loop: CASSFMTASQGYTF. The CDR3 nucleotides read TGTGCCAGTAGTTTCATGACAGCCTCTCAGGGCTACACCTTC. The chain couples TRBV19 to TRBJ1-2; tentative D call: TRBD1 (5 bases). The CDR3 spans 14 residues. Trimming removed 5 bases at V and 8 bases at J, with 18 bases between. Germline V CDR1 and CDR2: LNHDA, SQIVND (reference sequence). Complete variable domain (other parts from reference TRBV19 and TRBJ1-2): DGGITQSPKYLFRKEGQNVTLSCEQNLNHDAMYWYRQDPGQGLRLIYYSQIVNDFQKGDIAEGYSVSREKKESFPLTVTSAQKNPTAFYLCASSFMTASQGYTFGSGTRLTVV.

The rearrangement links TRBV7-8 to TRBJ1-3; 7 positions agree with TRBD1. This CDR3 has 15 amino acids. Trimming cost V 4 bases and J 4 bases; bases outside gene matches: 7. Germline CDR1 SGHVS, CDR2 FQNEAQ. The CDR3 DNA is TGTGCCAGCAGCTCCGTCCCGGGACAGGGAAACACCATATATTTT. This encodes CASSSVPGQGNTIYF.

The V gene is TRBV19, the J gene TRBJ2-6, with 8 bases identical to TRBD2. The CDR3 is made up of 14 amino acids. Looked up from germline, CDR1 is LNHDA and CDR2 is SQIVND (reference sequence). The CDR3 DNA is TGTGGCGCCAGCGGGAGCTCTGGGGCCAACGTCCTGACTTTC. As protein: CGASGSSGANVLTF.

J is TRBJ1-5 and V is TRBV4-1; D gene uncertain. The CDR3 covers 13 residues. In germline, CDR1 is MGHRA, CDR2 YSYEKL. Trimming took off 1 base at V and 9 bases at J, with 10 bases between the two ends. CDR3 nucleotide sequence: TGCGCCAGCAGCCAAGTTCGGGAGGGGCCCCAGCATTTT. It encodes CASSQVREGPQHF.

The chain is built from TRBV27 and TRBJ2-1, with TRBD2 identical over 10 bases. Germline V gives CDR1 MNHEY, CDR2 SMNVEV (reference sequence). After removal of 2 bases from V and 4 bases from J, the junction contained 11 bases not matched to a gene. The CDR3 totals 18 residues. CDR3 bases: TGTGCCAGCAGTTTAGCACGGCCTAGCGGGAGACAGTACAATGAGCAGTTCTTC. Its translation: CASSLARPSGRQYNEQFF.

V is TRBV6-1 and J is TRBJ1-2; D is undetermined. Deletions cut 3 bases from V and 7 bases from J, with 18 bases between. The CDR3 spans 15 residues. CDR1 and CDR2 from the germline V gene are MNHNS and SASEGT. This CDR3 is CASSDYAQRVGGYTF. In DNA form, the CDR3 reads TGTGCCAGCAGTGATTACGCACAGAGAGTAGGTGGCTACACCTTC.

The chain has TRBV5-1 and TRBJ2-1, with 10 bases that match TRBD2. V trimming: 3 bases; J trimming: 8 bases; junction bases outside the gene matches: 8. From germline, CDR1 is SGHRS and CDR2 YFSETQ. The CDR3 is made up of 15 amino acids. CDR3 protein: CASSSSSGGVDEQFF. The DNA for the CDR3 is TGCGCCAGCAGCTCCTCCAGCGGGGGGGTTGATGAGCAGTTCTTC.

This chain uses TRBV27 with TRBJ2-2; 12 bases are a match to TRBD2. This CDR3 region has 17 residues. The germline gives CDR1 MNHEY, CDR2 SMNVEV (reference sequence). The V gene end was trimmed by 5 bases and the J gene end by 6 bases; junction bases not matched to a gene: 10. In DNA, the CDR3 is TGTGCCAGCAGTCCCCACTCCACTAGCGGGAGGTCCGGGGAGCTGTTTTTT. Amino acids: CASSPHSTSGRSGELFF.

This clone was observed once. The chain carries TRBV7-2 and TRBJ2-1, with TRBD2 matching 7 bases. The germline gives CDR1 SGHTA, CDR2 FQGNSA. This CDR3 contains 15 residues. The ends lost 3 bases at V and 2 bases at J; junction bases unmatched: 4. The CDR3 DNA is TGTGCCAGCAGCTTGGGCGGGGGAACCTACAATGAGCAGTTCTTC. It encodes CASSLGGGTYNEQFF.

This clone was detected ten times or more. CDR3 loop: CASARDRAPNEQFF. For the CDR3, the DNA is TGTGCCAGCGCCAGAGACAGGGCCCCCAATGAGCAGTTCTTC. The rearrangement links TRBV6-5 to TRBJ2-1; 7 positions match TRBD1. V lost 8 bases, J lost 6 bases, and 10 bases stayed unmatched. The CDR3 consists of 14 residues. CDR1 MNHEY and CDR2 SVGAGI come from the germline V gene.